This T cell receptor beta chain comes out of a study of response to subunit inactivated influenza vaccine. This clonotype was observed at least ten times. What it binds is not known. TCRdb re-called the RT-PCR reads with MiXCR, one entry per CDR3 protein. This sample has more than 150,000 distinct CDR3 sequences, with 7.5% to 10% found just once. Study-level results: T cells newly recruited by each seasonal influenza vaccination are few, the authors suggested.

V lost 0 bases and J lost 7, with 10 bases in between. CDR3 length: 14 amino acids. Germline CDR1 reads LNHNV; CDR2 reads YYDKDF (reference sequence). The J gene is TRBJ1-5, the V gene TRBV15; D is possibly TRBD1 (5 bases). Specimen: non-naive T cells sorted from PBMCs, collected on the day of vaccination. The receptor was derived from a man in his fifties who received an inactivated influenza vaccine. The CDR3 spells CATSRDAGDQPQHF. CDR3 sequence (DNA): TGTGCCACCAGCAGAGATGCGGGGGACCAGCCCCAGCATTTT.